This T cell receptor (beta chain) was found in a study of early T cells in non-severe SARS-CoV-2 infection (dated by TCRdb to about 2021). In the study overall: Because TCR sequencing was done on bulk RNA from unsorted whole blood, the alpha and beta chains could not be paired. The paper's findings and limits, for the study overall: VDJdb matching was skewed toward anti-spike CD8 responses and likely underestimated virus-specific expansions, missing private and CD4 specificities.

This clonotype was picked up a small number of times. This receptor's antigen is unknown. Qualities for individual bases were not recorded, and no much larger clone is one base off. Per the germline V gene (reference sequence), DFQATT is the CDR1 and SNEGSKA is the CDR2. The germline V and J ends show losses of 0 bases and 6 bases respectively, and no gene match explains 4 bases of the junction. The CDR3, from cysteine to phenylalanine, totals 13 residues. The retained sequence is limited to the CDR3, 39 bases, with the frame set at the first base. Library generation was performed with 5' RACE. The data were produced on a NextSeq 500. Unique molecular identifiers were attached to individual cDNA molecules in the TCR library protocol so that sequencing error and PCR bias could be corrected. Both TCR alpha and beta chains were sequenced, and tight co-correlation was observed between alpha and beta sequence abundances in each sample. On the authors' methods: Decombinator V4 was used to annotate the V gene, J gene and CDR3 of the TCR sequences. Expanded TCRs were defined as changing significantly between any two time points under a Poisson model with p below 0.0001. TCR abundances were normalised to the total number of TCRs sequenced in each sample and reported as counts per million. MAIT TCRs were defined by TRAV1-2 paired with TRAJ12, TRAJ20 or TRAJ33, and iNKT TCRs by TRAV10 paired with TRAJ18. VDJdb, accessed 1 November 2021, was searched for CMV, EBV and SARS-CoV-2 annotated TCRs, excluding TCRs annotated for multiple antigens. TCRdb handled the public reads itself, with Q25 trimming in fastp and clone calling in MiXCR, and kept productive beta chains. Under each unique CDR3 protein, matching rows form one entry showing the most common genes and DNA. These V and J calls derive from TCRdb rather than the authors' analysis. Across this sample there are around 55,000 distinct CDR3 sequences, with about 6.4% seen only once. Roughly 5% of the sample lies in the top ten.

This was a case-control study nested in a cohort of healthcare workers in London, UK, who had nasopharyngeal swab PCR tests and blood samples taken every week. Healthcare workers were recruited between 23 and 31 March 2020, during the week of the UK lockdown, and were followed weekly for up to roughly 16 weeks. The rearrangement joined TRBV20-1 to TRBJ2-5; 7 central bases correspond to TRBD2. This receptor was obtained from an adult who was a healthcare worker with PCR-confirmed SARS-CoV-2 infection or an uninfected control (not recorded which). The sequencing used whole blood, collected at baseline. The CDR3 protein sequence reads: CSAREWGGKTQYF. Here is the DNA: TGCAGTGCTAGAGAGTGGGGGGGGAAGACCCAGTACTTC.